This entry lists 3 T cell receptor beta chains sequenced from one sample in a study of prognosis after radiotherapy for stage I lung cancer. Genomic DNA was subjected to two-round multiplex PCR for amplification of TCR beta CDR3. Individual primers that were specific to each TRBV and TRBJ gene served in first-round PCR. TCRdb reprocessed the multiplex PCR reads with MiXCR, giving one entry per CDR3 protein. Among about 20,000 distinct CDR3 sequences listed, roughly 39% were seen once. Sample: PBMCs, taken before or after stereotactic body radiation therapy (not recorded which). These receptor sequences come from a donor over 45 with non-small cell lung cancer.

This clonotype was recorded at least ten times. This rearrangement joins TRBV20-1 to TRBJ1-2; D possibly corresponds to TRBD1 (6 bases). V shed 6 bases and J shed 1 base, with 18 bases lying between them. This CDR3 region has 15 residues. CDR1 and CDR2 from the germline V gene are DFQATT and SNEGSKA (reference sequence). DNA for the CDR3: TGCAGTGCGTTCGGGTGGGGGGGCCATAACTATGGCTACACCTTC. This sequence encodes CSAFGWGGHNYGYTF.

This clonotype was recorded at least ten times. The chain joins TRBV19 to TRBJ1-1; 8 nucleotides align to TRBD1. The CDR3 length is 17 residues. J was trimmed by 1 base and V by 1 base; bases with no gene match: 8. CDR1 and CDR2 (germline): LNHDA, SQIVND (reference sequence). The CDR3 is CASSIGTGLVGNTEAFF. CDR3 nucleotides: TGTGCCAGTAGTATAGGGACAGGGTTAGTCGGGAACACTGAAGCTTTCTTT.

Many counts were recorded for this clonotype. The rearrangement links TRBV19 to TRBJ2-5; D possibly corresponds to TRBD1 (5 bases). Germline loops: CDR1 LNHDA, CDR2 SQIVND (reference sequence). Trimming took off 0 bases at V and 2 bases at J, with 19 bases between the two ends. The CDR3 is 18 residues long. The CDR3 loop reads CASSIEGVSFARQETQYF. CDR3 DNA: TGTGCCAGTAGTATAGAAGGGGTCTCTTTCGCGCGGCAAGAGACCCAGTACTTC.